These T cell receptor beta chains were read from a single sample in a study of control samples from healthy donors and cancer patients. TCRdb keeps only in-frame clones here, not all; method: immunoSEQ multiplex PCR. In the table there are about 170,000 clones, about 86% of which are singletons. Sequencing was carried out using blood. These receptors were collected from a woman younger than 45 in good health. Both conserved end residues are trimmed from each CDR3. The order of the fields is J gene, V gene, CDR3 protein.

J gene: TRBJ1-3
V gene: TRBV7-6
CDR3 protein: ASSSGQGAVGNTIY

J gene: TRBJ1-1
V gene: TRBV5-1
CDR3 protein: ASSLAGVRTEAF

J gene: TRBJ1-1
V gene: TRBV28
CDR3 protein: ASSSVGTEAF

J gene: TRBJ1-2
V gene: TRBV7-9
CDR3 protein: ASSWETGEFYGYT

J gene: TRBJ1-3
V gene: TRBV15
CDR3 protein: ATSTEAFSGNTIY

J gene: TRBJ1-1
V gene: TRBV14
CDR3 protein: ASSQHRMVTEAF

J gene: TRBJ2-3
V gene: TRBV11-3
CDR3 protein: ASSRGSGGPGDTQY

J gene: TRBJ2-3
V gene: TRBV5-1
CDR3 protein: ASSRGTSGTDTQY

J gene: TRBJ2-7
V gene: TRBV28
CDR3 protein: ASSFSGGYEQY

J gene: TRBJ1-1
V gene: TRBV28
CDR3 protein: ASSLLTGATEAF

J gene: TRBJ1-5
V gene: TRBV27
CDR3 protein: ASSLRQPHSNQPQH

J gene: TRBJ2-3
V gene: TRBV2
CDR3 protein: ASRPRQGAFFTDTQY

J gene: TRBJ2-2
V gene: TRBV4-1
CDR3 protein: ASSQDVTSGRGTGELF

J gene: TRBJ1-5
V gene: TRBV2
CDR3 protein: ASSEAPGRNQPQH

J gene: TRBJ2-3
V gene: TRBV5-1
CDR3 protein: ASSLGGLITDTQY

J gene: TRBJ2-1
V gene: TRBV27
CDR3 protein: ASSFGTSPSYEQF

J gene: TRBJ1-1
V gene: TRBV4-1
CDR3 protein: ASKYRYTNTEAF

J gene: TRBJ1-2
V gene: TRBV5-5
CDR3 protein: ASSPQGRYGYT

J gene: TRBJ2-1
V gene: TRBV9
CDR3 protein: ASSAGTSGYNEQF